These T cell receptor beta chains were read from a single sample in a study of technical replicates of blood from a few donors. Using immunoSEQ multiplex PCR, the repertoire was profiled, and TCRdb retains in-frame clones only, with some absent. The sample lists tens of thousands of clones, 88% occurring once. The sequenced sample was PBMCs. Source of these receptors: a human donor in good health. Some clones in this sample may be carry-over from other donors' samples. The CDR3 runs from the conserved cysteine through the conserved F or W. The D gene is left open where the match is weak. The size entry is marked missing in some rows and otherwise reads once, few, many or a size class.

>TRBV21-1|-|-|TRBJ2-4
TGTGCCAGCAGCAACCACGGACAGCCCCTAGCCAAAAACATTCAGTACTTC
CASSNHGQPLAKNIQYF
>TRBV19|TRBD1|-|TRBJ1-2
TGTGCCAGTAGTCGACAGGGGTCCTATGGCTACACCTTC
CASSRQGSYGYTF
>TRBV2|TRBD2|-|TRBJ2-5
TGTGCCAACTTTAGCGGGAGTAGGGACTTC
CANFSGSRDF
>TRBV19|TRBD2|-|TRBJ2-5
TGTGCCAGCGGGGAGACTAGCGGGGGGGATCAAGAGACCCAGTACTTC
CASGETSGGDQETQYF
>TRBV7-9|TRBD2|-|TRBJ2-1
TGTGCCAGCAGCTCGGGACTAGCGGGACGGCTCTTC
CASSSGLAGRLF
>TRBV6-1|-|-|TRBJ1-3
TGTGCCAGCAGTGAAGACAGGGGAAACACCATATATTTT
CASSEDRGNTIYF
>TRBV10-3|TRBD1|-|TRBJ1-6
TGTGCCGCCGCAGGGGGCGATTTTAATTCACCCCTCCACTTT
CAAAGGDFNSPLHF
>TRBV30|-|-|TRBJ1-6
TGTGCCTGGAGTCTCCTCTATAATTCACCCCTCCACTTT
CAWSLLYNSPLHF
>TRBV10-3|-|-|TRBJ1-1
TGTGCCATCAGTGAGTACAGGGATGAAGCTTTCTTT
CAISEYRDEAFF
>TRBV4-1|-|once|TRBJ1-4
TGCGCCAGCAGCCAAGGGCAGGGTAATGAAAAACTGTTTTTT
CASSQGQGNEKLFF
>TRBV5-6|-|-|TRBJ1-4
TGTGCCAGCAGCTTGAGACTGATAACAACTAATGAAAAACTGTTTTTT
CASSLRLITTNEKLFF
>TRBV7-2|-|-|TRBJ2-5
TGTGCCAGCAGCTCCAGGAGGGCGGAAGAGACCCAGTACTTC
CASSSRRAEETQYF
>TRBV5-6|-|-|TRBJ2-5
TGTGCCAGCAGCTTGGAATCCTTCTTGGAGACCCAGTACTTC
CASSLESFLETQYF
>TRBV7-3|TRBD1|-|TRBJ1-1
TGTGCCAGCAGTGAGGGACAGGGGAGGGCTGAAGCTTTCTTT
CASSEGQGRAEAFF
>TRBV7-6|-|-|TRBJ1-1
TGTGCCAGCAGCTTGAGGCAGGGGAACACTGAAGCTTTCTTT
CASSLRQGNTEAFF
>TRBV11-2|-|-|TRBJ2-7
TGTGCCAGCAGGGACACCGAGAACTACGAGCAGTACTTC
CASRDTENYEQYF
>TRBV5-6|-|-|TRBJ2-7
TGTGCCAGCAGCACCGGGACACGAGGGAGCGAGCAGTACTTC
CASSTGTRGSEQYF
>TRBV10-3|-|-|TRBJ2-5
TGTGCCATCAGGAGGGAGGGGGAGGTGAAGACCCAGTACTTC
CAIRREGEVKTQYF
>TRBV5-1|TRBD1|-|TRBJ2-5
TGCGCCAGCAGCTCCCCCCGGGGCAGGGGGCTCCGAATTGGATTGGAGACCCAGTACTTC
CASSSPRGRGLRIGLETQYF
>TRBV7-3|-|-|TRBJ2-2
TGTGCCAGCAGCACCACTAGCAATGGCGGGGAGCTGTTTTTT
CASSTTSNGGELFF
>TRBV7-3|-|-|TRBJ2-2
TGTGCCAGCAGCTTAATCTCTAACACCGGGGAGCTGTTTTTT
CASSLISNTGELFF
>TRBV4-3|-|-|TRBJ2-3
TGCGCCAGCAGCCAGACCTGGACAGCCACAGATACGCAGTATTTT
CASSQTWTATDTQYF
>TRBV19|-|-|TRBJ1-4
TGTGCCAGTAGTTGGGGGGACCCAACTAATGAAAAACTGTTTTTT
CASSWGDPTNEKLFF
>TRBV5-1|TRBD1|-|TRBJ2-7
TGCGCCAGCAGCCGGGACAGTGTAGGGGAGCAGTACTTC
CASSRDSVGEQYF
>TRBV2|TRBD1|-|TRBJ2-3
TGTGCCAGCAGTGATCAGGGGGCGACCACAGATACGCAGTATTTT
CASSDQGATTDTQYF
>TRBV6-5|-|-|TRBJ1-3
TGTGCCAGCACGGGGGGAAACACCATATATTTT
CASTGGNTIYF
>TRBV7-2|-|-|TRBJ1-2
TGTGCCAGCAGCTTAGATCGGGAATTTGGCTACACCTTC
CASSLDREFGYTF
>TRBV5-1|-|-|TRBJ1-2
TGCGCCAGCAGCCTCGATACAGGTGGTTACTATGGCTACACCTTC
CASSLDTGGYYGYTF
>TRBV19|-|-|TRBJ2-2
TGTGCCAGTAGTTTAAACCCGGTGAAAGCCGGGGAGCTGTTTTTT
CASSLNPVKAGELFF
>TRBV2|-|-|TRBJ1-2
TGTGCCGGAAGAGTAGACAGCTATGGCTACACCTTC
CAGRVDSYGYTF
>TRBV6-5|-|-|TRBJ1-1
TGTGCCAGCAGTTACTCAGAGGCGGGGCCCGCTTTCTTT
CASSYSEAGPAFF
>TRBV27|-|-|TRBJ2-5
TGTGCCAGCAGTTCGGGGTGGGTCGGGACCCAGTACTTC
CASSSGWVGTQYF
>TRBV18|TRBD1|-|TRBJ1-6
TGTGCCAGCTCACCGGGACAGATAAATTCACCCCTCCACTTT
CASSPGQINSPLHF
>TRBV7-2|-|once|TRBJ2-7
TGTGCCAGCAGCCGCTGGCGTGGGGGGGCGAGCTACGAGCAGTACTTC
CASSRWRGGASYEQYF
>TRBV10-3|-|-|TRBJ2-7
TGTGCCATCAGTGAGACAAGAGGGTCCACCTACGAGCAGTACTTC
CAISETRGSTYEQYF
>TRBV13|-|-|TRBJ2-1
TGTGCCAGCAGCCGAGGCCAGGGGAGAAGCAATGAGCAGTTCTTC
CASSRGQGRSNEQFF
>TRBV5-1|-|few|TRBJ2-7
TGCGCCAGCAGCCCTGGACAGTCCGAGCAGTACTTC
CASSPGQSEQYF
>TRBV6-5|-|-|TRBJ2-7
TGTGCCAGCAGTTACTCGAGGGACTTTCCCAACGAGCAGTACTTC
CASSYSRDFPNEQYF
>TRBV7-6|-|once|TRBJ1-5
TGTGCCAGCAGCTTAGAGATGGCAGGGCTGAATCAGCCCCAGCATTTT
CASSLEMAGLNQPQHF
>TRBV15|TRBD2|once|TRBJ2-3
TGTGCCACCAGCAGAGGTGATAGCGGGGGCACAGATACGCAGTATTTT
CATSRGDSGGTDTQYF
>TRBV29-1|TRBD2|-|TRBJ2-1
TGCAGCGTCCACGGACTAGCGGGAGGGTCTGAGCAGTTCTTC
CSVHGLAGGSEQFF
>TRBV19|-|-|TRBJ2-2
TGTGCCAGTAGTGCGGACAGACACACCGGGGAGCTGTTTTTT
CASSADRHTGELFF
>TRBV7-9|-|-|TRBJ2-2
TGTGCCAGCAGCTTACCACAAGCGAACACCGGGGAGCTGTTTTTT
CASSLPQANTGELFF
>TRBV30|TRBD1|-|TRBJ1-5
TGTGCCTGGAGCGCAACAGGGGGCCAGCCCCAGCATTTT
CAWSATGGQPQHF
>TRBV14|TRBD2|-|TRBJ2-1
TGTGCCAGCAGCCAGCCCCGGGGTCTAGCGGGAGTGTTCTCCTACAATGAGCAGTTCTTC
CASSQPRGLAGVFSYNEQFF
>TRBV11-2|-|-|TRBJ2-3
TGTGCCAGCAATTTAGGGGGCACAGATACGCAGTATTTT
CASNLGGTDTQYF
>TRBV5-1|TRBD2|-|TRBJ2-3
TGCGCCAGCAGCTTCCGCCCGACGCGAGGGACTAGCGGAAGTGATACGCAGTATTTT
CASSFRPTRGTSGSDTQYF
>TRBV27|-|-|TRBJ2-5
TGTGCCAGCAGTTTATCCCCCCTAGAAGAGACCCAGTACTTC
CASSLSPLEETQYF
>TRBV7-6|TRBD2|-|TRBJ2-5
TGTGCCAGCAGCTTAGCGAGCGGGAGTTTTTCACCAGAGACCCAGTACTTC
CASSLASGSFSPETQYF
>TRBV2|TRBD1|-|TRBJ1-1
TGTGCCAGCAGTGAAAGGCAGGGGGCGCGAGGCACTGAAGCTTTCTTT
CASSERQGARGTEAFF
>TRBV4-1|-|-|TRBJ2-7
TGCGCCAGCAGCCGCGACGGAGGGGGGGGCGGCGAGCAGTACTTC
CASSRDGGGGGEQYF
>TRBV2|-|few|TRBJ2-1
TGTGCCAGCAGTGCTAGACTAATCTACAATGAGCAGTTCTTC
CASSARLIYNEQFF
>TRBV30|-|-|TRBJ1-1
TGTGCCTGGAGTGACAGTTCCACTGAAGCTTTCTTT
CAWSDSSTEAFF